The clone carrying this T cell receptor (beta chain) was recorded once. The antigen remains undetermined. V lost 0 bases to trimming and J lost 0 bases, with 9 bases between them. Germline CDR1 is MGHRA and CDR2 is YSYEKL. The CDR3 is 16 amino acids. The entry originates in a study of monozygotic twins with cystic fibrosis. For the study at large: Libraries were built from roughly 3 micrograms of fragmented DNA using about 16 PCR cycles. Study-level points and caveats: In this small cohort, shared CDR3 numbers showed no association with age, concordance or disease severity. Monozygotic CF twins shared more identical nucleotide clonotypes than unrelated patients. Median Simpson clonality of 0.0095 suggested naive T cells predominated.

Using immunoSEQ multiplex PCR, the repertoire was profiled, and TCRdb retains in-frame clones only, with some absent. The sample has more than 30,000 clones; 96% are singletons. The source is a girl aged 2 to 10 with cystic fibrosis. The V and J genes are TRBV4-1 and TRBJ1-5; D remains ambiguous. The sample consisted of blood. CDR3 DNA sequence: TGCGCCAGCAGCCAAGAAGTGACGGGTAGCAATCAGCCCCAGCATTTT. This encodes CASSQEVTGSNQPQHF.